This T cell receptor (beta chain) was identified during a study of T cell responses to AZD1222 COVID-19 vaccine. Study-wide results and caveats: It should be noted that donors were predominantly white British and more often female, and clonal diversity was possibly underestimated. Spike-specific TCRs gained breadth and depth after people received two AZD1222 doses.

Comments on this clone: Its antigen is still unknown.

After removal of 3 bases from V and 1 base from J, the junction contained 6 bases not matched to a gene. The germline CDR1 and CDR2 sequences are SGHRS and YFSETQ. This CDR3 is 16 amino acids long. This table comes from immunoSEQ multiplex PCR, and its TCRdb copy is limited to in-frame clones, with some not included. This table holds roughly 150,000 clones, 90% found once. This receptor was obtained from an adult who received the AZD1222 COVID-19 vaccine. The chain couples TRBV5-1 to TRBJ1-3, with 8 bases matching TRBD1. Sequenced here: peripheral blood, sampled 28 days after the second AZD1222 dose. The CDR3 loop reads CASSSQGALSGNTIYF. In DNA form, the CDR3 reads TGCGCCAGCAGCTCCCAGGGGGCTTTATCTGGAAACACCATATATTTT.